The next 32 T cell receptor beta chains were all read from a single sample in a study of T-cell reconstitution after alpha-beta-depleted transplantation in children. The authors prepared the TCRbeta library with unique molecular identifiers. Using its own MiXCR run on the PCR reads, TCRdb lists one record per CDR3 protein. The sample yields hundreds of thousands of distinct CDR3 sequences, around 10% seen once. The material sequenced was peripheral blood, taken 180 days after TCRalphabeta/CD19-depleted stem cell transplant. Receptors were obtained from a male patient between 2 and 10 years old who had a stem cell transplant for chronic granulomatous disease, so the T cells may come from the graft donor.

This clonotype was seen more than once but under ten times. The chain joins TRBV25-1 to TRBJ2-5; a possible D gene is TRBD2 (6 bases). Germline V gives CDR1 MGHDK, CDR2 SYGVNS. The CDR3 has 12 residues. Between the trimmed V and J ends, which lost 7 bases and 5 bases, there was a span of 11 bases. The CDR3 loop reads CASKKGTETQYF. The CDR3 DNA reads TGTGCCAGCAAGAAGGGGACTGAGACCCAGTACTTC.

This clonotype has at least ten counts. The chain employs TRBV5-1 and TRBJ2-1, with D possibly matching TRBD1 (6 bases). Trimming left V 4 bases short and J 2 bases short, with 7 bases between. The CDR3 has 13 amino acids. The germline CDR1 and CDR2 sequences are SGHRS and YFSETQ. The CDR3 protein is CASSRDTYNEQFF. The DNA for the CDR3 is TGCGCCAGCAGCCGGGACACCTACAATGAGCAGTTCTTC.

The rearrangement links TRBV29-1 to TRBJ2-7, with D possibly being TRBD1 or TRBD2 (6 bases each). CDR1 and CDR2 from the germline V gene are SQVTM and ANQGSEA. V lost 5 bases and J 3 bases, leaving 20 bases between the germline ends. CDR3 length equals 15 residues. CDR3 protein: CSVQNYRDLNYEQYF. CDR3 coding DNA: TGCAGCGTTCAGAATTACAGGGACTTAAACTACGAGCAGTACTTC.

About this clonotype: A single base separates this from a much larger clone, so it may be a read error. The genes are TRBV6-2 or TRBV6-3 and TRBJ2-4; D is ambiguous. V lost 4 bases to trimming and J lost 10 bases, with 11 bases between them. In germline, CDR1 is MNHEY, CDR2 SVGEGT. This CDR3 comprises 12 residues. The chain's CDR3 is CASSSDVKIQYF. CDR3 nucleotide sequence: TGTGCCAGCAGTTCGGACGTAAAGATTCAGTACTTC.

The table lists this clonotype with a few counts. The genes are TRBV6-1 and TRBJ2-5, with a tentative D call TRBD2 (6 bases). Deletions cut 10 bases from V and 0 bases from J, with 15 bases between. This CDR3 spans 14 amino acids. The V gene's germline CDR1 is MNHNS and CDR2 SASEGT. The CDR3 nucleotides read TGTGCCACCATCTCCGGGGACTACCAAGAGACCCAGTACTTC. Protein sequence: CATISGDYQETQYF.

V and J are TRBV28 and TRBJ2-1, with 11 nucleotides matching TRBD1. The trim removed 2 bases at V and 8 bases at J, leaving 11 bases unmatched. Germline V gene data show CDR1 as MDHEN and CDR2 as SYDVKM. This CDR3 is 17 amino acids long. The CDR3 sequence: CASSLREGQGASDEQFF. CDR3 nucleotide sequence: TGTGCCAGCAGTTTAAGGGAAGGACAGGGGGCCTCGGATGAGCAGTTCTTC.

This clonotype was seen repeatedly, ten times or more. The chain recombines TRBV20-1 with TRBJ2-1; 8 bases are shared with TRBD2. CDR3 length: 15 residues. Germline V gene lookup returns CDR1 DFQATT and CDR2 SNEGSKA (reference sequence). V was pared by 3 bases and J by 0 bases, with 4 bases of the junction left unmatched. The CDR3 DNA follows: TGCAGTGCTAGTGGCGGGGGGAGCTCCTACAATGAGCAGTTCTTC. This encodes CSASGGGSSYNEQFF.

This clonotype was counted ten times or more. The V and J genes are TRBV12-3 or TRBV12-4 and TRBJ2-3, with 8 bases fitting TRBD1. The CDR3 length is 18 residues. The trim removed 1 base at V and 1 base at J, leaving 10 bases unmatched. For the CDR3, the DNA is TGTGCCAGCAGTTTAGACCGCTGGACAGGGACCCGCACAGATACGCAGTATTTT. This gives the protein CASSLDRWTGTRTDTQYF.

This clonotype was found many times. The chain is built from TRBV12-3 or TRBV12-4 and TRBJ2-5; D is unclear. Between the trimmed V and J ends, which lost 4 bases and 4 bases, there was a span of 10 bases. This CDR3 is built from 13 residues. The CDR3 DNA reads TGTGCCAGCAGTTCCCTTTTAGGAGAGACCCAGTACTTC. Translated: CASSSLLGETQYF.

This clonotype came up many times. The CDR3 DNA sequence: TGCAGCGCCTCTGCCAACGGGTTCGGGGAGCTGTTTTTT. It translates to CSASANGFGELFF. This sequence joins TRBV29-1 and TRBJ2-2; no definite D call. The CDR3 is 13 residues long. Germline-derived CDR1 and CDR2 are SQVTM and ANQGSEA. V lost 7 bases and J 7 bases, leaving 16 bases between the germline ends.

This clonotype was seen many times. V is TRBV29-1 and J is TRBJ2-1; the match to TRBD2 covers 7 bases. The CDR3 has 17 residues. After removal of 5 bases from V and 0 bases from J, the junction contained 13 bases not matched to a gene. Germline CDR1 is SQVTM and CDR2 is ANQGSEA. The CDR3 loop is CSVYSSRGTTSYNEQFF. The CDR3 region has the DNA TGCAGCGTTTATTCATCCCGTGGGACTACCTCCTACAATGAGCAGTTCTTC.

The J gene is TRBJ2-5, the V gene TRBV6-2 or TRBV6-3; possibly TRBD1 for D (6 bases). The CDR3 has 14 amino acids. Germline V gene data show CDR1 as MNHEY and CDR2 as SVGEGT. Trimming took off 6 bases at V and 4 bases at J, with 15 bases between the two ends. The CDR3 sequence is CASSWGHRRETQYF. CDR3 DNA: TGTGCCAGCAGCTGGGGACACCGCCGAGAGACCCAGTACTTC.

This clonotype was detected many times. This chain links TRBV6-1 with TRBJ2-1; D may correspond to TRBD1 or TRBD2 (5 bases each). Germline-derived CDR1 and CDR2 are MNHNS and SASEGT. The germline V and J ends were trimmed by 6 bases and 0 bases, with 12 bases remaining between them. The CDR3 loop spans 15 amino acids. The CDR3 reads CASRPKGSSYNEQFF. The CDR3 nucleotides read TGTGCCAGCAGACCGAAGGGGAGCTCCTACAATGAGCAGTTCTTC.

This clonotype was picked up many times. The chain links TRBV2 to TRBJ2-7, with 8 nucleotides matching TRBD1. Germline CDR1 SNHLY, CDR2 FYNNEI. The V and J ends lost 4 bases and 0 bases, in that order; junction bases with no gene match: 2. The CDR3 loop spans 14 amino acids. CDR3: CASSGGQGSYEQYF. The CDR3 DNA reads TGTGCCAGCAGTGGCGGACAGGGCTCCTACGAGCAGTACTTC.

This clonotype occurred many times. The chain couples TRBV29-1 to TRBJ1-1; TRBD1 might be the D (6 bases). The CDR3 is 17 residues long. Germline V CDR1 and CDR2: SQVTM, ANQGSEA. Trimming removed 0 bases from V and 2 bases from J, with 19 bases in between. The CDR3 nucleotides are TGCAGCGTTGAAGATCTAGTGGGGGCTGGCCATAACACTGAAGCTTTCTTT. Protein product: CSVEDLVGAGHNTEAFF.

This clonotype was observed at least ten times. V usage is TRBV29-1 and J usage is TRBJ2-7; 10 positions match TRBD1. CDR1 and CDR2 (germline): SQVTM, ANQGSEA. CDR3 length equals 12 residues. V trimming: 5 bases; J trimming: 3 bases; junction bases outside the gene matches: 1. The CDR3 DNA follows: TGCAGCGTTAGGACAGGGGGCTACGAGCAGTACTTC. Amino acids: CSVRTGGYEQYF.

This clonotype showed up many times. J is TRBJ2-7 and V is TRBV9, with D possibly matching TRBD1 (5 bases). CDR1 and CDR2 from the germline V gene are SGDLS and YYNGEE. V was trimmed by 0 bases and J by 7 bases, leaving 17 bases between them. The CDR3 is made up of 15 amino acids. Here the CDR3 reads CASSVGSGPGLEQYF. The DNA for the CDR3 is TGTGCCAGCAGCGTAGGCAGTGGCCCAGGGTTGGAGCAGTACTTC.

Many counts were recorded for this clonotype. This CDR3 reads CASRAITGGNWAKNIQYF. The CDR3 nucleotides read TGTGCCAGCAGAGCGATTACAGGGGGGAATTGGGCCAAAAACATTCAGTACTTC. The V gene is TRBV28, the J gene TRBJ2-4, with TRBD1 matching 8 bases. V shed 6 bases and J 1 base; nucleotides not matched to a gene: 14. The length of the CDR3 is 18 residues. Germline V CDR1 and CDR2: MDHEN, SYDVKM. Full variable domain (outside the CDR3, taken from reference TRBV28 and TRBJ2-4): DVKVTQSSRYLVKRTGEKVFLECVQDMDHENMFWYRQDPGLGLRLIYFSYDVKMKEKGDIPEGYSVSREKKERFSLILESASTNQTSMYLCASRAITGGNWAKNIQYFGAGTRLSVL.

This clonotype occurred many times. The V call is TRBV5-1, the J call TRBJ1-3; perhaps TRBD1 as D (5 bases). Germline-derived CDR1 and CDR2 are SGHRS and YFSETQ. The V end lost 0 bases, the J end lost 0 bases, and 10 bases lay between the germline ends. This CDR3 region has 16 residues. In nucleotides, the CDR3 is TGCGCCAGCAGCTTGGGGGGACGTTACTCTGGAAACACCATATATTTT. Its protein is CASSLGGRYSGNTIYF. The entire variable domain, with the rest obtained from reference TRBV5-1 and TRBJ1-3, is as follows: KAGVTQTPRYLIKTRGQQVTLSCSPISGHRSVSWYQQTPGQGLQFLFEYFSETQRNKGNFPGRFSGRQFSNSRSEMNVSTLELGDSALYLCASSLGGRYSGNTIYFGEGSWLTVV.

This clonotype was observed many times. V gene TRBV5-1 combines with J gene TRBJ2-1; D unclear. The CDR3 runs 14 residues. Trimming cost V 3 bases and J 3 bases, with 10 bases left between them. The germline V gene has CDR1 SGHRS and CDR2 YFSETQ. The CDR3 protein is CASSSVAGYNEQFF. The CDR3 DNA follows: TGCGCCAGCAGCTCAGTGGCTGGCTACAATGAGCAGTTCTTC.

This clonotype was counted between two and nine times. The CDR3 loop reads CASSQQNGRAPYEQYF. Here the CDR3 DNA reads TGTGCCAGCAGCCAACAAAACGGGAGGGCCCCCTACGAGCAGTACTTC. The V call is TRBV14, the J call TRBJ2-7, with TRBD2 matching over 8 bases. Germline V gene data show CDR1 as SGHDN and CDR2 as FVKESK. The CDR3 has 16 amino acids. With 2 bases clipped from V and 2 bases from J, the junction kept 8 bases outside the gene matches.

This clonotype was observed many times. This rearrangement joins TRBV5-6 to TRBJ2-3, with 7 bases that match TRBD2. CDR1 is SGHDT and CDR2 is YYEEEE in the germline V gene. This CDR3 is built from 16 residues. The V segment lost 2 bases and the J segment 2 bases; nucleotides outside the gene matches: 8. Here the CDR3 reads CASSFPGRPDTDTQYF. DNA of the CDR3: TGTGCCAGCAGCTTCCCCGGGAGGCCTGACACAGATACGCAGTATTTT.

As concerns this clonotype: A single base separates this from a much larger clone, so it may be a read error. The chain joins TRBV6-9 to TRBJ2-3; 12 bases fit TRBD2. CDR3 size: 16 residues. Germline CDR1 reads MNHGY; CDR2 reads SVAAGI. In DNA, the CDR3 is TGTGCCGGCAGTTGTAGACTAGCGGGAGTCACAGATACGCAGTATTTT. Translation gives CAGSCRLAGVTDTQYF.

This clonotype was seen at least ten times. This chain connects TRBV30 to TRBJ2-1; no firm D call. The germline V gene encodes CDR1 GTSNPN and CDR2 SVGIG (reference sequence). The CDR3 is 12 amino acids. V was pared by 3 bases and J by 10 bases, with 13 bases between. The CDR3 bases are TGTGCCTGGAGCCCGAACTCTAGGGAGCAGTTCTTC. Translated: CAWSPNSREQFF.

Worth noting for this clonotype: A much larger clone lies a single base off, so this may be a read error. The J gene is TRBJ2-5, the V gene TRBV28; D is perhaps TRBD2 (6 bases). Trimming took off 3 bases at V and 1 base at J, with 18 bases between the two ends. CDR1 MDHEN and CDR2 SYDVKM come from the germline V gene. This CDR3 is 17 amino acids long. CDR3 bases: TGTGCCAGCAGTTTTGGGTTTCCGGGGGAACCCCAAGAGACCCAGTACTTC. Residues: CASSFGFPGEPQETQYF.

On this clonotype: A far bigger clonotype differs at one base, so this is likely a read error. The chain joins TRBV6-2 or TRBV6-3 to TRBJ2-7; 12 bases are shared with TRBD2. The CDR3 totals 15 residues. From germline, CDR1 is MNHEY and CDR2 SVGEGT. V lost 4 bases, J lost 3 bases, and 4 bases stayed unmatched. The chain's CDR3 is CASSLLAGGFYEQYF. CDR3 bases: TGTGCCAGCAGTTTACTAGCGGGAGGCTTCTACGAGCAGTACTTC.

This clonotype showed up many times. The chain combines TRBV29-1 with TRBJ1-4, with 7 bases lining up with TRBD1. V trimming: 1 base; J trimming: 5 bases; junction bases outside the gene matches: 7. CDR3 size: 15 residues. Germline V gives CDR1 SQVTM, CDR2 ANQGSEA. The CDR3 loop reads CSVEARAGGNEKLFF. The CDR3 coding sequence is TGCAGCGTTGAAGCAAGGGCAGGGGGGAATGAAAAACTGTTTTTT.

V gene TRBV6-1 combines with J gene TRBJ2-5; 13 nucleotides align to TRBD2. Per the germline V gene, CDR1 is MNHNS and CDR2 is SASEGT. The CDR3 extends over 18 amino acids. V lost 9 bases, J lost 2 bases, and 15 bases stayed unmatched. CDR3 coding DNA: TGTGCCAGGAGTCTCGGACTAGCGGGGGTTACTAGACAAGAGACCCAGTACTTC. This sequence encodes CARSLGLAGVTRQETQYF.

This clonotype was seen many times. The rearrangement uses TRBV6-1 and TRBJ2-3; D is undetermined. The germline V and J ends were trimmed by 10 bases and 2 bases, with 10 bases remaining between them. The CDR3 has 12 residues. Germline-derived CDR1 and CDR2 are MNHNS and SASEGT. CDR3 nucleotide sequence: TGTGCCACTGGGTCGTTCACAGATACGCAGTATTTT. Encoded protein: CATGSFTDTQYF.

This clonotype was counted many times. V gene TRBV3-1 combines with J gene TRBJ2-1; 11 positions match TRBD2. This CDR3 region has 16 residues. CDR1 is LGHDT and CDR2 is YNNKEL in the germline V gene (reference sequence). The V and J ends lost 0 bases and 3 bases, in that order; junction bases with no gene match: 1. CDR3 in DNA: TGTGCCAGCAGCCAAGAGGGACTAGCGGTCTACAATGAGCAGTTCTTC. As protein: CASSQEGLAVYNEQFF.

At least ten counts were recorded for this clonotype. This chain links TRBV11-2 with TRBJ2-1, with TRBD2 identical over 9 bases. Germline loops: CDR1 SGHAT, CDR2 FQNNGV. CDR3 size: 16 residues. The V segment lost 5 bases and the J segment 0 bases; nucleotides outside the gene matches: 5. This chain's CDR3 is CASSSYSGSSYNEQFF. CDR3 nucleotide sequence: TGTGCCAGCAGCAGTTATAGCGGGAGCTCCTACAATGAGCAGTTCTTC.

There are many counts of this clonotype. The genes are TRBV5-1 and TRBJ1-2; 9 bases line up with TRBD1. Germline values: CDR1 SGHRS, CDR2 YFSETQ. With V trimmed by 4 bases and J by 2 bases, 3 bases remained unmatched. CDR3 size: 14 residues. This CDR3 reads CASSPGQGNYGYTF. The CDR3 coding sequence is TGCGCCAGCAGCCCAGGACAGGGGAACTATGGCTACACCTTC.